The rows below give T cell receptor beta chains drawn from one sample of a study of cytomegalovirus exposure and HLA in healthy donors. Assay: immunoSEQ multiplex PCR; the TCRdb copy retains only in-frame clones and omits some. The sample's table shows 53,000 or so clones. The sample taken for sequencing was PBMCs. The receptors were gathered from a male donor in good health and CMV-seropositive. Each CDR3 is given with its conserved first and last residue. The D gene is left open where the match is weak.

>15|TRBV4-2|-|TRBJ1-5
CASSQDGASNQPQHF
TGTGCCAGCAGCCAAGATGGGGCGAGCAATCAGCCCCAGCATTTT
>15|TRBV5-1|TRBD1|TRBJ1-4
CASSEGDRGQQKLFF
TGCGCCAGCAGCGAGGGGGACAGGGGGCAGCAAAAACTGTTTTTT
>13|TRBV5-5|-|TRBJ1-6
CASSRHEASPLHF
TGTGCCAGCAGCCGGCATGAGGCTTCACCCCTCCACTTT
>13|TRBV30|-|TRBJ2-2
CAWSRLEAGELFF
TGTGCCTGGAGTCGCCTCGAGGCCGGGGAGCTGTTTTTT
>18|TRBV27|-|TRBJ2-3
CASSPRPGRYDLADTQYF
TGTGCCAGCAGCCCCCGGCCAGGGCGATATGACTTGGCAGATACGCAGTATTTT
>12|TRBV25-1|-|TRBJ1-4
CASRAGVEKLFF
TGTGCCAGCAGGGCAGGGGTTGAAAAACTGTTTTTT
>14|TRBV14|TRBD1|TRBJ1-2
CASSLDRGLYGYTF
TGTGCCAGCAGCCTGGACAGGGGGCTATATGGCTACACCTTC
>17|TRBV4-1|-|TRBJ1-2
CASSQAPYMGVDYGYTF
TGCGCCAGCAGCCAAGCTCCGTACATGGGAGTGGACTATGGCTACACCTTC
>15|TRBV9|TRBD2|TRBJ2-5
CASSQLAENEETQYF
TGTGCCAGCAGCCAACTAGCGGAAAACGAAGAGACCCAGTACTTC
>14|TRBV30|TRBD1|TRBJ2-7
CAWSWDRVTYEQYF
TGTGCCTGGAGTTGGGACAGGGTTACCTACGAGCAGTACTTC
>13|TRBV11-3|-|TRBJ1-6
CASSPGQNSPLHF
TGTGCCAGCAGCCCCGGACAAAATTCACCCCTCCACTTT
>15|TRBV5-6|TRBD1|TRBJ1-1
CASSSDGQGNTEAFF
TGTGCCAGCAGCTCCGATGGACAGGGGAACACTGAAGCTTTCTTT
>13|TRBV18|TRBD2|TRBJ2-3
CASSSGGPDTQYF
TGTGCCAGCTCCTCGGGGGGACCAGATACGCAGTATTTT
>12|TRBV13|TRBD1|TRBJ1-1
CASSFQGGEAFF
TGTGCCAGCAGCTTTCAGGGGGGTGAAGCTTTCTTT
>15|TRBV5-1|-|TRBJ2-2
CASSLLGQNTGELFF
TGCGCCAGCAGCTTGTTGGGGCAGAACACCGGGGAGCTGTTTTTT
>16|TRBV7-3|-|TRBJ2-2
CASSGTGDRNTGELFF
TGTGCCAGCAGCGGTACGGGGGACAGAAACACCGGGGAGCTGTTTTTT
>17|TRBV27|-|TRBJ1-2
CASSLSTSAGALYGYTF
TGTGCCAGCAGTTTATCAACATCCGCAGGGGCCCTCTATGGCTACACCTTC
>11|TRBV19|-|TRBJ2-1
CASSQRAEQFF
TGTGCCAGTAGTCAGCGAGCCGAGCAGTTCTTC
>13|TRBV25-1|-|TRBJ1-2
CASSEGPNYGYTF
TGTGCCAGCAGTGAGGGCCCAAACTATGGCTACACCTTC
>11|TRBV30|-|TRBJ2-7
CAWSAIYEQYF
TGTGCCTGGAGTGCCATTTACGAGCAGTACTTC
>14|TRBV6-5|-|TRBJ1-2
CASSYGGQPYGYTF
TGTGCCAGCAGTTACGGCGGGCAGCCCTATGGCTACACCTTC
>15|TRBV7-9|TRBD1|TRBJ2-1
CASSYGTGQLNEQFF
TGTGCCAGCAGCTACGGGACGGGACAGCTCAATGAGCAGTTCTTC
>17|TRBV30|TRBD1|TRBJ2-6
CAWSRDRVSSGANVLTF
TGTGCCTGGAGTCGGGACAGAGTCAGCTCTGGGGCCAACGTCCTGACTTTC
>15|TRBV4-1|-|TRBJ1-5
CASSQGTALNQPQHF
TGCGCCAGCAGCCAAGGGACAGCCCTCAATCAGCCCCAGCATTTT
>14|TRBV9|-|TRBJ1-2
CASSPSTANYGYTF
TGTGCCAGCAGCCCCAGTACAGCTAACTATGGCTACACCTTC
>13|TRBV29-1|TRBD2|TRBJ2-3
CSVDPGLANTQYF
TGCAGCGTTGACCCTGGACTAGCGAATACGCAGTATTTT